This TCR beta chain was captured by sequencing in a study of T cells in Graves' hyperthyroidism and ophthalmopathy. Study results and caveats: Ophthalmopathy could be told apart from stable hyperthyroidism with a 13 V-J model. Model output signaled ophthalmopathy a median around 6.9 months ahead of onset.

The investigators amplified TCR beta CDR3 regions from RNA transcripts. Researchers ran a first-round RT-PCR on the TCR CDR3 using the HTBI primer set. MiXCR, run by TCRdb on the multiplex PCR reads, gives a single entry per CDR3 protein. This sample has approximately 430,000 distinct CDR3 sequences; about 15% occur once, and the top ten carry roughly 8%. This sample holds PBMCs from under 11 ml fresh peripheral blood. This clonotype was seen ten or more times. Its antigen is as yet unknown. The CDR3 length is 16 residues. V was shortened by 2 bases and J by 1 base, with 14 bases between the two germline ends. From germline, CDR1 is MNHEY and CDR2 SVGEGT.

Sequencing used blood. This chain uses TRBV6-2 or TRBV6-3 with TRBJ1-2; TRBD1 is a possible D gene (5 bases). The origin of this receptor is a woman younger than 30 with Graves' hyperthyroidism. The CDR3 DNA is TGTGCCAGCAGTTACCCAAGGGACTATGGTAACTATGGCTACACCTTC. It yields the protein CASSYPRDYGNYGYTF.